Below, one TCR beta chain is given with its context. Its antigen is as yet unknown. The V gene lost 0 bases and the J gene lost 4 bases, with 14 bases spanning the gap. Germline V gene lookup returns CDR1 SGHRS and CDR2 YFSETQ. CDR3 length equals 16 residues. This record belongs to a study of post-analysis software for immune sequencing data. Study background: Some patients lacked subtype; others had relapsing-remitting, secondary progressive or progressive-relapsing disease.

TCR beta cDNA libraries had unique molecular identifiers. There were about 1 to 10 million T cells, and roughly 0.5 million cDNA molecules came from them. In TCRdb, the PCR reads were re-called with MiXCR into one record per CDR3 protein. The sample consists of 820,000 or so distinct CDR3 sequences, roughly half of them appearing once. General observations from the study: Higher frequency in patients than in controls was seen for about five TRBV segments, with TRBV5-6, TRBV5-1 and TRBV20-1 among them. Significantly lower normalized Chao1 diversity was found in patients with multiple sclerosis relative to controls. Same-batch samples co-clustered strongly by F measure.

Source material: blood. This TCR derives from a girl aged 10 to 17 with multiple sclerosis. The V gene is TRBV5-1, the J gene TRBJ2-1, with D uncertain. The CDR3 sequence is CASSLEGNPGYNEQFF. The CDR3 DNA reads as TGCGCCAGCAGCTTGGAGGGCAACCCCGGATACAATGAGCAGTTCTTC.